One T cell receptor beta chain is described in this entry. Which antigen it targets is not known. Within one base of it there is no much larger clone, and no base qualities were kept. The cohort comprised 550 to 700 healthy bone marrow donors. All cohort members were sampled while nominally healthy, although unrecorded immune exposures were likely present. The donor tested CMV seronegative and was one of the 352 seronegative cohort members. Every donor gave a peripheral blood sample, and the peripheral blood mononuclear cells from that sample were used for TCR beta sequencing. The Qiagen DNeasy Blood Extraction Kit was used to extract genomic DNA from the blood cell samples. The source of the sample is a study of cytomegalovirus exposure and HLA in healthy donors (dated by TCRdb to 2016 to 2017). Regarding the research as a whole: According to an earlier analysis of 550 to 700 of the donors, some 170 million T cells yielded 120 million or so unique TCR beta sequences and approximately 300 Gb of sequence data. About 280 gigabases of sequencing data and 80 million or so unique TCR sequences were included in an early release covering 550 to 650 HLA-typed donors. Of the roughly 400 genotyped donors, about 80% fell in the genetic ancestry cluster associated with self-reported Caucasian donors. The aim of the study was to test whether cataloging public T cell receptors could identify signatures of past pathogen exposure. The study used immunosequencing to profile the T cell repertoires of approximately 650 subjects and linked those repertoires to cytomegalovirus serostatus. A separate validation cohort of over a hundred different subjects was used in addition to the roughly 700-subject first cohort. To predict cytomegalovirus infection status, the study combined high-throughput TCR immunosequencing, statistical association of individual TCRs with disease status, and machine learning. To study patterns of TCR occurrence, a later analysis re-analyzed previously published TCR beta repertoires from around 670 donors and added high-resolution HLA genotyping. Rather than drawing on any new phenotypic data, the later analysis identified candidate immune exposures from TCR beta sequences and the way those sequences occurred across donors. An earlier analysis of 587 of the donors applied high-throughput TCR beta sequencing to assess whether each TCR beta V gene segment acted as functional or pseudogenic. Donor age, sex, ethnicity and CMV serostatus were compiled together with the repertoire data. In a later genetic analysis, genome-wide SNP genotypes for about 65% of the 666 donors were used, and that subset was treated as a discovery cohort. All discovery cohort repertoires had been generated using a single sequencing platform. HLA typing included class I and class II loci at four-digit resolution. Typing coverage differed by locus: A, B, C, DRB1 and DQB1 were typed in roughly 620-630 donors, DQA1 in about 550, DPA1 in approximately 610, and DPB1 in roughly 450. Roughly five DR-DQ haplotypes were handled as single units for association and clustering, since linkage in the cohort was strong. Among 350 to 400 genotyped donors of the cohort, an average of roughly 240,000 unique TCR beta nucleotide sequences were sequenced per donor, about a sixth of them non-productive. Overall study outcomes, separate from this receptor: A later genetic analysis reported fewer N-insertions in productive TCRs among donors in an Asian-associated ancestry cluster than the roughly 650-donor mean. In the study, approximately 160 TCR beta chains were listed as associated with cytomegalovirus. An association between a missense DCLRE1C variant and V-gene and J-gene trimming of TCR beta chains was found in a later genetic analysis and replicated in an independent cohort. Specific HLA alleles were associated with about 17,000 TCR beta sequences at a false discovery rate of 0.05 in a later analysis. Because some donors lacked HLA typing at each locus, the association tests relied only on the typed subset. The cohort was sequenced for TCR beta chains only, and without alpha or paired-chain data the features that could be detected were limited. CMV serostatus was the only immune exposure information available for the cohort. In a later analysis, HLA-associated TCR beta chains showed more clonal expansion and lower generation probabilities than non-associated chains that were equally common. A later analysis reported that several top co-occurrence clusters appeared linked to parvovirus B19, influenza, CMV and Epstein-Barr virus. According to a later analysis, most CMV-associated TCR beta chains appeared to be HLA-restricted, and the HLA associations seemed to be driven largely by CMV exposure. Linkage disequilibrium might explain the correlated functional status among segregating V segments, but an unknown experimental factor could not be ruled out. A few of the identified cytomegalovirus-associated TCR beta chains were confirmed in vitro to be specific for cytomegalovirus antigens. Fewer than 20 rarely observed V segments, including chromosome 9 orphons, were excluded from the earlier analysis of almost 600 of the donors because counts were too low. A cluster of highly shared sequence variants was judged likely to be a technical artifact of the sequencing pipeline. Roughly uniform sequencing depth across donors was assumed in presence/absence analyses, although this assumption may not hold. A further reported finding was that TCR beta sequences accurately predicted the HLA-A and HLA-B alleles for most subjects in the first cohort. Most TCR sequences were observed very rarely across donors, whereas some public TCRs were present in many individuals. Broadly in line with IMGT annotations, most TCR beta V segments showed up in productive rearrangements about 87% or about 30% of the time in an earlier analysis of 587 of the donors. Strong co-occurrence of HLA alleles, especially DR and DQ, made assigning TCR associations to individual alleles difficult. According to the authors, the approach could potentially be generalized to other disease states and immunological phenotypes. In both the original and validation cohorts, the classifier was reported to diagnose cytomegalovirus status with high specificity and sensitivity. A later analysis found that TCR association rates varied across HLA loci, with DRB1 alleles showing the most associated TCRs and HLA-C alleles the fewest.

Library prep was done by the immunoSEQ multiplex PCR assay. A mixture of 60 forward primers for TCR Vbeta segments and 13 reverse primers for TCR Jbeta segments was used in the multiplex PCR. The CDR3 region of rearranged TCR beta genes was amplified from genomic DNA by a multiplex PCR assay. Amplified TCR beta libraries were sequenced as 87-base-pair reads on the Illumina HiSeq System. As for the original processing: A later analysis tallied around 87 million unique TCR beta chains across the approximately 670 repertoires, and about 12 million of those chains were shared by two or more donors. Raw reads were error-corrected and collapsed into unique sequences by a nearest-neighbor algorithm in which closely related sequences were merged to remove PCR and sequencing errors. CDR3 sequences were aligned to IMGT reference sequences to assign V, D and J gene segments. For a sequence to be retained, a match of at least six nucleotides to both a V gene segment and a J gene segment was required. Rearrangements were called productive when the CDR3 lacked stop codons and stayed in frame with V and J; all others were non-productive. CDR3 was defined by IMGT convention, running from the second conserved V-encoded cysteine to the conserved J-encoded phenylalanine. In an earlier analysis of more than 550 of the donors, sequences lacking an unambiguous match to a single V gene segment were excluded. In an earlier analysis of approximately 610 of the donors, V segments were called functional above 56.7% productive rearrangements and were called segregating when the between-donor standard deviation exceeded 5%. A statistical classification framework was developed to diagnose cytomegalovirus status using the catalog of TCR beta chain sequences. A later analysis assigned V and J genes by comparing TCR nucleotide sequences with IMGT/GENE-DB human TR gene sequences. In a later analysis, CDR3 sequences and most-parsimonious VDJ recombination scenarios were assigned using the TCRdist pipeline. A later analysis defined each TCR beta chain by its CDR3 amino acid sequence plus V-gene family, and excluded reads lacking a unique V-gene family. A later analysis removed 450 to 600 highly shared, low-generation-probability nucleotide sequences to deal with suspected cross-contamination and a sequencing artifact. A later analysis calculated a clonal expansion index for each public chain from normalized within-repertoire ranks of inferred template counts. Generation probabilities in a later analysis came from a VDJ recombination model fitted to out-of-frame rearrangements, and those results were checked against IGoR. Hypergeometric tests were used in a later analysis to score TCR-TCR, TCR-HLA and TCR-CMV co-occurrence, with a repertoire-size bias correction applied to the TCR pairs. A later analysis estimated false discovery rates by permuting HLA or CMV assignments 20 times. In a later analysis, co-occurring TCRs were grouped with DBSCAN, and TCRdist sequence similarity was added when clustering was performed within HLA-allele-positive subsets. For co-occurrence clustering, repertoires with fewer than 30,000 or more than 120,000 public chains were excluded, along with roughly 5 repertoires with anomalous nucleotide sharing. What TCRdb holds here is the immuneACCESS table cut down to in-frame rearrangements. Part of the clones is not present; checked against another copy, under half of the missing clones reflect an unresolved V gene, and the others are unexplained. V and J calls and clone size follow that table, whereas D and trimming were derived from the DNA. Within this sample are about 70,000 clones, with 70% to 90% of them counted one time only. Clones ranked in the top ten supply roughly 2% of the sample.

This receptor was taken from a woman in her 30s in good health and CMV-seronegative. The sequenced sample was PBMCs.

This receptor carries the CDR3 CASSKVGLAGGSQSHEQFF. The sequence in DNA is TGTGCCAGCAGCAAAGTAGGACTAGCGGGAGGGTCCCAGTCCCATGAGCAGTTCTTC. The chain couples TRBV21-1 to TRBJ2-1; TRBD2, the D gene given by the table, was not confirmed from the DNA. TRBV21-1 represents a pseudogene. The CDR3 holds 19 amino acids from the cysteine to the phenylalanine. Only the CDR3 region is kept as DNA, spanning 57 bases read in frame from base 1.